The rows below give T cell receptor beta chains drawn from one sample of a study of CD8 T cells in ankylosing spondylitis. TCRdb re-called the 5' RACE reads through MiXCR, storing one row per CDR3 protein. The sample contains 300,000 to 400,000 distinct CDR3 sequences, about 22% of which appear only once. Material: blood, either unsorted or a sorted T cell fraction (not recorded which). These receptors all stem from a male donor with ankylosing spondylitis. Each CDR3 is given with its conserved first and last residue. The D gene is left open where the match is weak. Size is stated for part of the rows, as once, few or many counts, or as a class when the clone is expanded.

D gene: -; clone size: few; V gene: TRBV7-2; J gene: TRBJ2-1; CDR3 length: 12; CDR3 DNA: TGTGCCAGCAGGAACGACGGGGGCGAGCAGTTCTTC; CDR3 protein: CASRNDGGEQFF
D gene: TRBD2; clone size: -; V gene: TRBV5-1; J gene: TRBJ2-3; CDR3 length: 17; CDR3 DNA: TGCGCCAGCAGCTTTGTCTTAGCGGGAGGGCCCTCAGATACGCAGTATTTT; CDR3 protein: CASSFVLAGGPSDTQYF
D gene: -; clone size: -; V gene: TRBV9; J gene: TRBJ1-1; CDR3 length: 14; CDR3 DNA: TGTGCCAGCAGCGAGTTGCAGGCGGAGACTGAAGCTTTCTTT; CDR3 protein: CASSELQAETEAFF
D gene: TRBD1; clone size: few; V gene: TRBV20-1; J gene: TRBJ2-1; CDR3 length: 15; CDR3 DNA: TGCAGTGCTAGAGATAAGAGACAGGGGGGCGATGAGCAGTTCTTC; CDR3 protein: CSARDKRQGGDEQFF
D gene: TRBD2; clone size: few; V gene: TRBV6-2/TRBV6-3; J gene: TRBJ2-1; CDR3 length: 15; CDR3 DNA: TGTGCCAGCACCCGGGCGGGAGGCGTCTACAATGAGCAGTTCTTC; CDR3 protein: CASTRAGGVYNEQFF
D gene: TRBD2; clone size: -; V gene: TRBV5-4; J gene: TRBJ2-1; CDR3 length: 15; CDR3 DNA: TGTGCCAGCAGCTTGGACCGGACTAGCGCGCATGAGCAGTTCTTC; CDR3 protein: CASSLDRTSAHEQFF
D gene: TRBD1; clone size: few; V gene: TRBV5-1; J gene: TRBJ2-3; CDR3 length: 14; CDR3 DNA: TGCGCCAGCATGCTCCGGACAGGGGCAGATACGCAGTATTTT; CDR3 protein: CASMLRTGADTQYF
D gene: TRBD2; clone size: -; V gene: TRBV30; J gene: TRBJ2-2; CDR3 length: 15; CDR3 DNA: TGTGCCTGGACCCTAGCGGGAGGGCTCGCCGGGGAGCTGTTTTTT; CDR3 protein: CAWTLAGGLAGELFF
D gene: -; clone size: -; V gene: TRBV30; J gene: TRBJ2-1; CDR3 length: 15; CDR3 DNA: TGTGCCTGGACCCAAAGGCGGGTAGCCTACAATGAGCAGTTCTTC; CDR3 protein: CAWTQRRVAYNEQFF
D gene: -; clone size: -; V gene: TRBV6-6; J gene: TRBJ2-3; CDR3 length: 13; CDR3 DNA: TGTGCCAGTCAGACCTCTACTACAGATACGCAGTATTTT; CDR3 protein: CASQTSTTDTQYF
D gene: -; clone size: few; V gene: TRBV4-3; J gene: TRBJ2-1; CDR3 length: 14; CDR3 DNA: TGCGCCAGCAGCCTACGACAGGTTCCCGATGAGCAGTTCTTC; CDR3 protein: CASSLRQVPDEQFF
D gene: -; clone size: -; V gene: TRBV12-3/TRBV12-4; J gene: TRBJ2-6; CDR3 length: 15; CDR3 DNA: TGTGCCAGCACCACTGGCACCTCTGGGGCCAACGTCCTGACTTTC; CDR3 protein: CASTTGTSGANVLTF
D gene: -; clone size: -; V gene: TRBV2; J gene: TRBJ2-6; CDR3 length: 14; CDR3 DNA: TGTGCCAGCAGAAGGACAGCTGGGGCCAACGTCCTGACTTTC; CDR3 protein: CASRRTAGANVLTF
D gene: TRBD2; clone size: -; V gene: TRBV3-1; J gene: TRBJ2-7; CDR3 length: 19; CDR3 DNA: TGTGCCAGCAGCCAAGATGCCCCGGGACTAGCGGGAGGACTGAACGAGCAGTACTTC; CDR3 protein: CASSQDAPGLAGGLNEQYF
D gene: TRBD2; clone size: few; V gene: TRBV18; J gene: TRBJ2-3; CDR3 length: 16; CDR3 DNA: TGTGCCAGCTCACCCCCGGGGGGATGGATCACAGATACGCAGTATTTT; CDR3 protein: CASSPPGGWITDTQYF